Each of the 3 T cell receptor beta chains below was sequenced from the same sample in a study of OX40 agonist ivuxolimab in advanced cancers. The method was immunoSEQ multiplex PCR; TCRdb's version includes in-frame clones alone and lacks a portion of them. The table shows approximately 64,000 clones, with just over 85% occurring only once. Material: CD4+ or CD8+ T cells sorted from blood, obtained in a trial of the OX40 agonist ivuxolimab. These receptors all come from an adult with an advanced solid tumor such as melanoma, head and neck, liver or kidney cancer.

The chain couples TRBV7-2 to TRBJ2-7, with 9 bases fitting TRBD1. The germline CDR1 and CDR2 sequences are SGHTA and FQGNSA. This CDR3 is 14 amino acids long. V shed 5 bases and J 2 bases; nucleotides not matched to a gene: 4. CDR3 bases: TGTGCCAGCAGCGGGGGGACAGGGCCCTACGAGCAGTACTTC. As protein: CASSGGTGPYEQYF. The whole variable domain, filled in from reference TRBV7-2 and TRBJ2-7, reads GAGVSQSPSNKVTEKGKDVELRCDPISGHTALYWYRQSLGQGLEFLIYFQGNSAPDKSGLPSDRFSAERTGGSVSTLTIQRTQQEDSAVYLCASSGGTGPYEQYFGPGTRLTVT.

The chain couples TRBV5-7 to TRBJ1-2, with 10 positions matching TRBD1. TRBV5-7 is annotated as an ORF whose role is uncertain. This CDR3 has 13 amino acids. V shed 3 bases and J 6 bases; nucleotides not matched to a gene: 2. The CDR3: CASSYGQGDGYTF. In DNA, the CDR3 is TGTGCCAGCAGCTACGGACAGGGGGATGGCTACACCTTC.

The chain couples TRBV28 to TRBJ1-3; perhaps TRBD1 as D (6 bases). This CDR3 comprises 18 residues. The germline V and J ends were trimmed by 3 bases and 0 bases, with 18 bases remaining between them. The V gene's germline CDR1 is MDHEN and CDR2 SYDVKM. CDR3 in amino acids: CASSFLSRGHLSGNTIYF. In nucleotides, the CDR3 is TGTGCCAGCAGTTTCCTGTCTAGGGGACACCTCTCTGGAAACACCATATATTTT.